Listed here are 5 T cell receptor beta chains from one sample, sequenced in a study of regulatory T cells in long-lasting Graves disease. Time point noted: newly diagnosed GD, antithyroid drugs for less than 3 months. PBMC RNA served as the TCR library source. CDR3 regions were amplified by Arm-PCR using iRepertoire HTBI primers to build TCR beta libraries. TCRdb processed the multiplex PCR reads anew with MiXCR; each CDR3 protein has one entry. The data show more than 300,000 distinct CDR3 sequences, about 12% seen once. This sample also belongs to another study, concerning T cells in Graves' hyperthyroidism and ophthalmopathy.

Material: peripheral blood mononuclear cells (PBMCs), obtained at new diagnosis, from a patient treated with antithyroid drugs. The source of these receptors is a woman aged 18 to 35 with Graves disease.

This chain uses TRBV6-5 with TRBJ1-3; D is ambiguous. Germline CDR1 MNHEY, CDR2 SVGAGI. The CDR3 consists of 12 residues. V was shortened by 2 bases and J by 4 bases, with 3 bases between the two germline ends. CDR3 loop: CASSYPGNTIYF. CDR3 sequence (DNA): TGTGCCAGCAGTTACCCCGGAAACACCATATATTTT.

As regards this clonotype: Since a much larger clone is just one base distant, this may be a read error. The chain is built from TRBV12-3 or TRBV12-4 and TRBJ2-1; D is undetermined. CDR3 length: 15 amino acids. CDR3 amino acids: CASSLTLGRYNEQLF. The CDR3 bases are TGTGCCAGCAGTTTAACACTCGGACGATACAATGAGCAGCTCTTC.

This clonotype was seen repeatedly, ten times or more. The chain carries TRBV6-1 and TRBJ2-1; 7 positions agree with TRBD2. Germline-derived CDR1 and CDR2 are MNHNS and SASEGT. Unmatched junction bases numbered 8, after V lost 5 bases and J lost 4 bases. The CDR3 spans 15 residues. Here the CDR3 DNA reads TGTGCCAGCAGTCCTGGGGGGGATAGATACAATGAGCAGTTCTTC. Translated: CASSPGGDRYNEQFF.

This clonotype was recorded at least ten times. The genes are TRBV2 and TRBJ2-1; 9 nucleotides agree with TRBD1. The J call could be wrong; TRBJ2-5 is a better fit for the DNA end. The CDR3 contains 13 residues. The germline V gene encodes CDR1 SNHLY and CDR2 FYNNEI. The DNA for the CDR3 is TGTGCCAGCACCCACAGGGGGCGGGAGACCCAGTACTTC. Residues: CASTHRGRETQYF.

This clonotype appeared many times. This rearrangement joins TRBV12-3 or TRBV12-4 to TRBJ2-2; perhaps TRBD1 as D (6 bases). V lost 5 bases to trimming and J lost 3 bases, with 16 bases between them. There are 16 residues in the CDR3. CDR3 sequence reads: CASSPPSDRYTGELFF. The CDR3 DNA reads TGTGCCAGCAGTCCCCCTTCGGACAGATACACCGGGGAGCTGTTTTTT.